Listed below are T cell receptor beta chains from one sample, sequenced in a study of identical twins. TCRdb re-called the 5' RACE reads through MiXCR, storing one row per CDR3 protein. The sample has 1.5 million to 2 million distinct CDR3 sequences; 25% to 35% are singletons. Sequenced: cord blood. These receptors came from a newborn girl in good health. Both conserved end residues are part of each CDR3. A D gene is named only where the DNA matches it firmly. Size is omitted from some rows. Given values are once, few, many or a class for expanded clones.

TRBD2	TRBJ2-3	.	TRBV20-1	CSARSSGSKDTQYF	TGCAGTGCTAGAAGTAGCGGGAGTAAAGATACGCAGTATTTT
.	TRBJ2-5	few	TRBV29-1	CSVILGGTQETQYF	TGCAGCGTCATCCTTGGGGGGACCCAAGAGACCCAGTACTTC
.	TRBJ1-1	.	TRBV3-1	CASSPGTSRLTEAFF	TGTGCCAGCAGCCCAGGTACCTCGCGCCTCACTGAAGCTTTCTTT
.	TRBJ2-1	few	TRBV12-3/TRBV12-4	CASSPSIRGASYNEQFF	TGTGCCAGCAGTCCCTCAATCCGGGGGGCCTCCTACAATGAGCAGTTCTTC
.	TRBJ1-3	.	TRBV4-2	CASSQATGSGNTIYF	TGTGCCAGCAGCCAAGCCACAGGGTCTGGAAACACCATATATTTT
.	TRBJ1-1	.	TRBV12-3/TRBV12-4	CASSLVGHPKLNTEAFF	TGTGCCAGCAGTTTAGTAGGGCATCCGAAACTGAACACTGAAGCTTTCTTT
TRBD2	TRBJ2-5	.	TRBV3-1	CASSFRLAGDERYF	TGTGCCAGCAGCTTCCGACTAGCGGGGGACGAGCGGTACTTC
.	TRBJ2-7	few	TRBV13	CASSVGTPGYEQYF	TGTGCCAGCAGCGTCGGGACCCCAGGATACGAGCAGTACTTC
.	TRBJ2-7	few	TRBV27	CASRRRDLMWGNYEQYF	TGTGCCAGCAGACGCCGGGACCTTATGTGGGGAAACTACGAGCAGTACTTC
TRBD2	TRBJ2-7	.	TRBV5-1	CASRPLAGGTLNEQYF	TGCGCCAGCAGACCATTAGCGGGGGGAACTCTCAATGAGCAGTACTTC
TRBD1	TRBJ2-4	few	TRBV18	CASSPGQGTKNIQYF	TGTGCCAGCTCCCCGGGACAGGGGACCAAAAACATTCAGTACTTC
TRBD2	TRBJ2-3	few	TRBV25-1	CASSEASGGAPDTQYF	TGTGCCAGCAGTGAGGCTAGCGGGGGGGCCCCAGATACGCAGTATTTT
.	TRBJ2-5	.	TRBV5-8	CASSLNQGNGKETQYF	TGTGCCAGCAGCCTAAACCAGGGGAACGGAAAAGAGACCCAGTACTTC
.	TRBJ1-4	once	TRBV5-1	CASRIGNGRNEKLFF	TGCGCCAGCAGGATAGGGAACGGCAGAAATGAAAAACTGTTTTTT
TRBD1	TRBJ2-1	.	TRBV24-1	CATSDLDRGKYNEQFF	TGTGCCACCAGTGATTTAGACAGGGGGAAGTACAATGAGCAGTTCTTC
.	TRBJ2-3	few	TRBV20-1	CSARGALGLVQYF	TGCAGTGCTAGAGGGGCCCTAGGGCTAGTTCAGTATTTT
.	TRBJ2-1	once	TRBV24-1	CATSQQPRERGYSYNKQFF	TGTGCCACCAGTCAACAGCCGCGGGAGAGGGGGTACTCCTACAATAAGCAGTTCTTC
TRBD1	TRBJ1-1	few	TRBV6-6	CATLQGPTFNTEAFF	TGTGCCACCCTACAGGGGCCTACCTTCAACACTGAAGCTTTCTTT
TRBD1	TRBJ2-7	.	TRBV7-6	CASSPVLQGGNEQYF	TGTGCCAGCAGCCCAGTACTACAGGGGGGCAACGAGCAGTACTTC
TRBD1	TRBJ2-6	few	TRBV20-1	CSAPGQGLWGANVLTF	TGCAGTGCTCCGGGACAGGGGCTTTGGGGGGCCAACGTCCTGACTTTC
.	TRBJ1-1	.	TRBV12-3/TRBV12-4	CASGKGGDTEAFF	TGTGCCAGCGGGAAGGGAGGGGACACTGAAGCTTTCTTT
TRBD2	TRBJ2-1	few	TRBV24-1	CATSAAGTSGYNEQFF	TGTGCCACCAGTGCAGCCGGGACTAGCGGCTACAATGAGCAGTTCTTC
.	TRBJ2-7	few	TRBV20-1	CSARVRTRIYEQYF	TGCAGTGCTAGAGTCCGGACCCGGATCTACGAGCAGTACTTC
.	TRBJ1-3	.	TRBV27	CASGHSGNTIYF	TGTGCCAGTGGACACTCTGGAAACACCATATATTTT
TRBD1	TRBJ1-2	.	TRBV6-6	CASSYLPRQGDDYGYTF	TGTGCCAGCAGTTACCTTCCCCGGCAGGGGGATGACTATGGCTACACCTTC
.	TRBJ2-1	.	TRBV12-3/TRBV12-4	CASSFMRLEQFF	TGTGCCAGCAGTTTTATGAGACTAGAGCAGTTCTTC
.	TRBJ2-6	few	TRBV27	CASSFGRGANVLTF	TGTGCCAGCAGTTTTGGGCGTGGGGCCAACGTCCTGACTTTC
TRBD1	TRBJ1-1	.	TRBV18	CASSPIQGGSTEAFF	TGTGCCAGCTCACCCATACAGGGGGGGAGCACTGAAGCTTTCTTT
.	TRBJ2-5	.	TRBV5-1	CASSSIGQRQETQYF	TGCGCCAGCAGCTCAATTGGACAGCGCCAAGAGACCCAGTACTTC
TRBD1	TRBJ2-1	few	TRBV7-7	CASSGQGAGKYNEQFF	TGTGCTAGCAGCGGACAGGGAGCCGGGAAATACAATGAGCAGTTCTTC
TRBD2	TRBJ2-3	.	TRBV10-3	CAISAPLVSGSTDTQYF	TGTGCCATCAGTGCCCCATTAGTTAGCGGGAGCACAGATACGCAGTATTTT
TRBD1	TRBJ1-1	.	TRBV19	CASSRQGHTEAFF	TGTGCCAGTAGCCGACAGGGACACACTGAAGCTTTCTTT
.	TRBJ2-3	once	TRBV10-3	CASGGGSASTDTQYF	TGTGCCTCCGGGGGCGGGAGCGCTAGCACAGATACGCAGTATTTT
TRBD2	TRBJ2-1	few	TRBV4-1	CASRRYQRENHNEQFF	TGCGCCAGCAGACGTTATCAGCGGGAGAACCACAATGAGCAGTTCTTC
.	TRBJ2-7	.	TRBV20-1	CSPRGQRDSYEQYF	TGCAGTCCACGCGGACAGCGCGATTCCTACGAGCAGTACTTC
.	TRBJ2-4	.	TRBV27	CASSLSDRAKNIQYF	TGTGCCAGCAGTTTATCCGACAGGGCCAAAAACATTCAGTACTTC
.	TRBJ1-6	few	TRBV7-2	CASGQNNSPLHF	TGTGCCAGCGGACAGAATAATTCACCCCTCCACTTT
TRBD2	TRBJ2-3	many	TRBV9	CASSVGLASTDTQYF	TGTGCCAGCAGCGTGGGACTAGCTAGCACAGATACGCAGTATTTT
.	TRBJ1-1	.	TRBV2	CASSGPLGGNTEAFF	TGTGCCAGCAGTGGCCCACTGGGAGGGAACACTGAAGCTTTCTTT
.	TRBJ1-5	.	TRBV20-1	CNVGSLSNQPQHF	TGCAATGTGGGCAGCCTTAGCAATCAGCCCCAGCATTTT
.	TRBJ1-4	once	TRBV20-1	CSAPFKGNADGKLFF	TGCAGTGCGCCCTTTAAGGGGAACGCAGACGGAAAACTGTTTTTT
.	TRBJ2-1	.	TRBV7-9	CANSDSYNEQLF	TGTGCCAACAGCGACAGTTACAATGAGCAGTTATTC
TRBD1	TRBJ1-1	.	TRBV10-3	CAISADRVTEAFF	TGTGCCATCAGTGCAGACAGGGTAACTGAAGCTTTCTTT
TRBD2	TRBJ2-7	.	TRBV5-6	CASSPTLVAGYEQYF	TGTGCCAGCAGCCCCACGTTAGTAGCGGGCTACGAGCAGTACTTC
.	TRBJ2-3	many	TRBV4-2	CASSQDRLGGDTQYF	TGTGCCAGCAGCCAAGATCGATTAGGGGGGGATACGCAGTATTTT
TRBD1	TRBJ2-3	.	TRBV6-1	CASIKSPGQGLADTQYF	TGTGCCAGCATCAAGTCTCCGGGACAGGGGTTGGCAGATACGCAGTATTTT
.	TRBJ2-1	.	TRBV30	CACPPEVAPNEQFF	TGTGCCTGCCCCCCCGAGGTAGCGCCGAATGAGCAGTTCTTC
TRBD2	TRBJ2-1	few	TRBV20-1	CSARVLTSSRDNEQFF	TGCAGTGCTAGAGTGCTGACTAGCTCGCGTGACAATGAGCAGTTCTTC
.	TRBJ1-4	.	TRBV2	CASSEDQPAREKLFF	TGTGCCAGCAGTGAAGACCAGCCTGCTCGGGAAAAACTGTTTTTT
TRBD2	TRBJ2-1	few	TRBV2	CASTEIGTTRFNEQFF	TGTGCCAGCACCGAAATCGGGACTACCCGCTTCAATGAGCAGTTCTTC